This T cell receptor (beta chain) was captured in a study of CD8+ T cells in alopecia areata. Overall study results and limits: Lesional tissue from the scalp (especially in alopecia totalis/universalis) showed higher clonality than normal scalp. Clarity of TCR sharing across patients fell short of that in mice, possibly HLA-related.

Germline CDR1 SGHNT, CDR2 YYREEE (reference sequence). Germline trimming cut 1 base from V and 11 bases from J; bases unmatched to any gene: 9. CDR3 length equals 14 residues. RNA extraction and reverse transcription yielded cDNA as sequencing template. Only in-frame clones appear in the TCRdb table, and some are missing; sequencing was by immunoSEQ multiplex PCR. This table has 150,000 to 200,000 clones, 50% to 65% appearing once. Turning to this clone: Its antigen is undetermined.

Sequencing was done on a sample of CD4+ T cells sorted from blood. The rearrangement links TRBV5-4 to TRBJ1-1, with 9 bases that match TRBD1. The TCR was taken from a human donor in good health. Written as DNA, the CDR3 is TGTGCCAGCAGCTTGACAGGGGGCGCCGGTCGGGCTTTCTTT. Residues: CASSLTGGAGRAFF.